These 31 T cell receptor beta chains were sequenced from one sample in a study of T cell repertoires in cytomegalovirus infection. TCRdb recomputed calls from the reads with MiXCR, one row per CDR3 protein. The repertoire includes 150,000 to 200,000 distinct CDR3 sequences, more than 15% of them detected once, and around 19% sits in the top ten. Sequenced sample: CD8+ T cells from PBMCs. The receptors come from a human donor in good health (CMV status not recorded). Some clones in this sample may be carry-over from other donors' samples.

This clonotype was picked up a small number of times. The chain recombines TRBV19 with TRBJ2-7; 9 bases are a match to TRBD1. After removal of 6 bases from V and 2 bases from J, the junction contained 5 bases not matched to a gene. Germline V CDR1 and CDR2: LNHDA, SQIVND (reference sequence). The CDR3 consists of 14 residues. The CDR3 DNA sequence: TGTGCCAGTAGCATGGACAGGGGCCCCTACGAGCAGTACTTC. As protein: CASSMDRGPYEQYF.

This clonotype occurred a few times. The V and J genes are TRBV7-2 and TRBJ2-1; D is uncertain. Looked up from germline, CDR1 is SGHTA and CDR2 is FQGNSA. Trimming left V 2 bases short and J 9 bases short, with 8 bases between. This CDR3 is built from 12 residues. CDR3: CASSLSGGEQFF. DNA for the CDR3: TGTGCCAGCAGCTTATCAGGCGGTGAGCAGTTCTTC. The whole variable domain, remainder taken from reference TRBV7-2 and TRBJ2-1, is GAGVSQSPSNKVTEKGKDVELRCDPISGHTALYWYRQSLGQGLEFLIYFQGNSAPDKSGLPSDRFSAERTGGSVSTLTIQRTQQEDSAVYLCASSLSGGEQFFGPGTRLTVL.

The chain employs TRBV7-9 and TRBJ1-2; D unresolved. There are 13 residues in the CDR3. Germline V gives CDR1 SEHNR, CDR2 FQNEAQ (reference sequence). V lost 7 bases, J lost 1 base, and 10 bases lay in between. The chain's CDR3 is CASTIYVNYGYTF. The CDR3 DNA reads TGTGCCAGCACCATCTACGTTAACTATGGCTACACCTTC.

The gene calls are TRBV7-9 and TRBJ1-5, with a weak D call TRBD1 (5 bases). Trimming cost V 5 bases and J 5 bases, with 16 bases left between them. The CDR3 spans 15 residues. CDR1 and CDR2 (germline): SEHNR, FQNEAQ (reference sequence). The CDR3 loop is CASSGAERPYQPQHF. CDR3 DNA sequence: TGTGCCAGCAGCGGGGCAGAACGACCCTATCAGCCCCAGCATTTT.

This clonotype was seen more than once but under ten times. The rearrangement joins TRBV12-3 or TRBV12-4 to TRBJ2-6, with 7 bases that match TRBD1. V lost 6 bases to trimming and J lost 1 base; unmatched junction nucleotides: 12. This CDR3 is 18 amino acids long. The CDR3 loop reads CASSGPTGPFSGANVLTF. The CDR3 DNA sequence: TGTGCCAGCAGCGGACCGACAGGGCCCTTTTCTGGGGCCAACGTCCTGACTTTC.

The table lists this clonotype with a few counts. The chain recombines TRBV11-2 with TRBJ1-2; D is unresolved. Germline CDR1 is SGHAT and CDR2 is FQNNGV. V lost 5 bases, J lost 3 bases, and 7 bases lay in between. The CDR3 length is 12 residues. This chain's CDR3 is CASSATDYGYTF. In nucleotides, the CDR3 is TGTGCCAGCAGCGCCACGGACTATGGCTACACCTTC.

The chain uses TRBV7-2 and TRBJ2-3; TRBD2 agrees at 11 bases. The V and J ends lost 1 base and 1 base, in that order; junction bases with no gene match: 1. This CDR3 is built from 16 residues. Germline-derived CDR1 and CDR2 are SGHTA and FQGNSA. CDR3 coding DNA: TGTGCCAGCAGCTTAGTTAGCGGGAGGGGCACAGATACGCAGTATTTT. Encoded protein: CASSLVSGRGTDTQYF.

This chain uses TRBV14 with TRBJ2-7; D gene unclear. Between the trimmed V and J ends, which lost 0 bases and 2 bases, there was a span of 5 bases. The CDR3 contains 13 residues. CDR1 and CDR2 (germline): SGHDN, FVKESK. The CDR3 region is CASSQDSTYEQYF. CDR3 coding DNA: TGTGCCAGCAGCCAAGATTCAACCTACGAGCAGTACTTC. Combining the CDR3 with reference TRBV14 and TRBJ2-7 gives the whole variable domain EAGVTQFPSHSVIEKGQTVTLRCDPISGHDNLYWYRRVMGKEIKFLLHFVKESKQDESGMPNNRFLAERTGGTYSTLKVQPAELEDSGVYFCASSQDSTYEQYFGPGTRLTVT.

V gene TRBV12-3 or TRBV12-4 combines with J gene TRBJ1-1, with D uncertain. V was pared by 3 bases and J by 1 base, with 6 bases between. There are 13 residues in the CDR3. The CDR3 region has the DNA TGTGCCAGCAGTTTTCGGAGGAACACTGAAGCTTTCTTT. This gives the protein CASSFRRNTEAFF.

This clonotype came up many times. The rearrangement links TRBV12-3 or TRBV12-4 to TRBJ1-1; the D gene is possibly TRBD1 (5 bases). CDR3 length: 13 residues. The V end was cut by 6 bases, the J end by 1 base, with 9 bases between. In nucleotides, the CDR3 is TGTGCCAGCAGGTCGGACAAGAACACTGAAGCTTTCTTT. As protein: CASRSDKNTEAFF.

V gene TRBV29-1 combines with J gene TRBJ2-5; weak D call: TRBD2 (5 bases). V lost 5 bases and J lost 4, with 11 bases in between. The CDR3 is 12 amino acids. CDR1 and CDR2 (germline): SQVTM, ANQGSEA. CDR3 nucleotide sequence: TGCAGCGTTTCCCGGGGTTTAGAGACCCAGTACTTC. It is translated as CSVSRGLETQYF.

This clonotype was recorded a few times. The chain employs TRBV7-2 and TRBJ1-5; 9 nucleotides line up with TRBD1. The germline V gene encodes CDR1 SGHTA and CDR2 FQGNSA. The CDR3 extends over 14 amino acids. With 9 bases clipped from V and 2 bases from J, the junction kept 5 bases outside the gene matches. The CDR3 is CASNRGLGNQPQHF. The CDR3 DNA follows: TGTGCCAGTAACAGGGGGCTAGGCAATCAGCCCCAGCATTTT.

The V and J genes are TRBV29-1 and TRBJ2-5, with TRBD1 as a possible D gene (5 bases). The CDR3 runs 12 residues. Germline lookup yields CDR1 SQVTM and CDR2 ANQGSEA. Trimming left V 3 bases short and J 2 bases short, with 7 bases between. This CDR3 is CSVDRAQETQYF. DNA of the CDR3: TGCAGCGTTGACAGGGCACAAGAGACCCAGTACTTC.

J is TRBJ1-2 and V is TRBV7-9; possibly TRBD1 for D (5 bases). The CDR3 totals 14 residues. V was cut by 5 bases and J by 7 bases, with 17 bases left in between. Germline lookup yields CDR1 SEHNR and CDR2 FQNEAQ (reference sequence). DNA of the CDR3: TGTGCCAGCAGCATTCGGGACCGCGGGTCTGGCTACACCTTC. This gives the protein CASSIRDRGSGYTF. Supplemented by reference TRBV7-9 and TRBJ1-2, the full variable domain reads DTGVSQNPRHKITKRGQNVTFRCDPISEHNRLYWYRQTLGQGPEFLTYFQNEAQLEKSRLLSDRFSAERPKGSFSTLEIQRTEQGDSAMYLCASSIRDRGSGYTFGSGTRLTVV.

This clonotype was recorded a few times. This CDR3 reads CASSGVGGGTIFYNEQFF. CDR3 in DNA: TGTGCCAGCAGCGGAGTAGGGGGCGGGACCATTTTTTACAATGAGCAGTTCTTC. The V gene is TRBV9, the J gene TRBJ2-1, with a weak D call TRBD1 (7 bases). Trimming left V 3 bases short and J 4 bases short, with 23 bases between. The CDR3 totals 18 residues. CDR1 is SGDLS and CDR2 is YYNGEE in the germline V gene.

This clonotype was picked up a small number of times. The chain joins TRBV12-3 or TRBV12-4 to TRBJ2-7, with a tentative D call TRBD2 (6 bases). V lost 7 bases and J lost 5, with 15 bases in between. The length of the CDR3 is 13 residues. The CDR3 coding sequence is TGTGCCAGCACCTCCTGGGAGGCCAACGAGCAGTACTTC. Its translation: CASTSWEANEQYF.

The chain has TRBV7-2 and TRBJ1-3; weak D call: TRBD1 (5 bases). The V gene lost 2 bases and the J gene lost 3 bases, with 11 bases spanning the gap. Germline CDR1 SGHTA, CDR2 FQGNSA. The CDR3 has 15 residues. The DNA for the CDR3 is TGTGCCAGCAGCTTAACAGGACACAATGGAAACACCATATATTTT. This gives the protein CASSLTGHNGNTIYF.

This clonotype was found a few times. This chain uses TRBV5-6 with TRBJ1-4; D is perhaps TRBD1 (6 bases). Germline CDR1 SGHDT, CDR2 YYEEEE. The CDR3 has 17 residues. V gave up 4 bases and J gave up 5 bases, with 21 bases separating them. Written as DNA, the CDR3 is TGTGCCAGCAGCAGCAGGACAGATCGGGCGAGGAATGAAAAACTGTTTTTT. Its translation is CASSSRTDRARNEKLFF.

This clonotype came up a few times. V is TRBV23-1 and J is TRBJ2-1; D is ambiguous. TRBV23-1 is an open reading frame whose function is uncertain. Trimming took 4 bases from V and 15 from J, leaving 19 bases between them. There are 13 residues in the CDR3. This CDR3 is CASSPLVHARRFF. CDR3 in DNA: TGCGCCAGCAGTCCTCTCGTTCACGCCAGGCGGTTCTTC.

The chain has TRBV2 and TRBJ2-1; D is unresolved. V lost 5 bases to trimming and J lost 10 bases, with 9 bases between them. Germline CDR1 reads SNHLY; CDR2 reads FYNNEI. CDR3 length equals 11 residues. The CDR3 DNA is TGTGCCAGCAGTACGGACCGCGAGCAGTTCTTC. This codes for CASSTDREQFF.

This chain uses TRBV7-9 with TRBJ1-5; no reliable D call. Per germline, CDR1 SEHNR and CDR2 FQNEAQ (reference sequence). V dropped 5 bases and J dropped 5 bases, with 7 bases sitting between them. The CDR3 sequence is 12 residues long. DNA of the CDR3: TGTGCCAGCAGCCCCATGGATCAGCCCCAGCATTTT. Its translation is CASSPMDQPQHF.

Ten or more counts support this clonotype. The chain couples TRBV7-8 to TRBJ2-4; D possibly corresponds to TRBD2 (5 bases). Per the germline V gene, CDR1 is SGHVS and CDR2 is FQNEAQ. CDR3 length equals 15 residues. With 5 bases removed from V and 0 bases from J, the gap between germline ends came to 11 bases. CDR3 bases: TGTGCCAGCAGCCCCCGCGGGTTAGCCAAAAACATTCAGTACTTC. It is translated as CASSPRGLAKNIQYF.

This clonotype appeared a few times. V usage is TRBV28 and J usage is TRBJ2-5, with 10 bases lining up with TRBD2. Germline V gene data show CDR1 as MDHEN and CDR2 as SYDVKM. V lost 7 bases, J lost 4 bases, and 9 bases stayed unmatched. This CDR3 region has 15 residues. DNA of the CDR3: TGTGCCAGCACCTTATCTGCTAGCGGGAGAGAGACCCAGTACTTC. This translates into CASTLSASGRETQYF.

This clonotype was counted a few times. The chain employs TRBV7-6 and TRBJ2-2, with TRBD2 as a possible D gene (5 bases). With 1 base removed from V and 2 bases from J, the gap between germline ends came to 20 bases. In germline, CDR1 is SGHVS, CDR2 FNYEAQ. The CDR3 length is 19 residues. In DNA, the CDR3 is TGTGCCAGCAGCTTAGAGCAAGCTGGGCTAGCCCTCAACACCGGGGAGCTGTTTTTT. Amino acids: CASSLEQAGLALNTGELFF.

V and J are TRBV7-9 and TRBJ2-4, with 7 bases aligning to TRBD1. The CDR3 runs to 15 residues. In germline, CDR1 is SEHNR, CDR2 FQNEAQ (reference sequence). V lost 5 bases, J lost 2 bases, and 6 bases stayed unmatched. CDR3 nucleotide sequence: TGTGCCAGCAGCACCGACAGGGAGTCCAAAAACATTCAGTACTTC. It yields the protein CASSTDRESKNIQYF.

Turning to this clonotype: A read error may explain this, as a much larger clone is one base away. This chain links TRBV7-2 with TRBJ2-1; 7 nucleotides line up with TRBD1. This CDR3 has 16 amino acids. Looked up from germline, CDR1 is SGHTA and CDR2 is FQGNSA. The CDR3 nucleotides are TGTGTCAGCAGCCCTTGGACAGGTTGGAACGACAATGAGCAGTTCTTC. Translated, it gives CVSSPWTGWNDNEQFF.

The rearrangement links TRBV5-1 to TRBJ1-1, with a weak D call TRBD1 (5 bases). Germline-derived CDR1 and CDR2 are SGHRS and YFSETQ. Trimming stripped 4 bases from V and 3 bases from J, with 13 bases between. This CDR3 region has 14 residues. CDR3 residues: CASSRILGDTEAFF. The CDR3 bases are TGCGCCAGCAGCCGCATACTGGGGGACACTGAAGCTTTCTTT.

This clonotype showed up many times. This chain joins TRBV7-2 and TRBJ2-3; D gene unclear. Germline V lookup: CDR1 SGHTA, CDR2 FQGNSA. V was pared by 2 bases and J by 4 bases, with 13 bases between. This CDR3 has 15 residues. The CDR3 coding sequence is TGTGCCAGCAGCTTAAGGGTCAGGAGCGCAGATACGCAGTATTTT. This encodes CASSLRVRSADTQYF.

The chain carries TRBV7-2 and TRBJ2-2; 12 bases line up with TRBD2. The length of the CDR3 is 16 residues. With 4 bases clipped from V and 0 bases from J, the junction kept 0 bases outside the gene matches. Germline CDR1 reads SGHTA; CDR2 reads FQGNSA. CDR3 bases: TGTGCCAGCAGCTGGACTAGCGGGACGAACACCGGGGAGCTGTTTTTT. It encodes CASSWTSGTNTGELFF. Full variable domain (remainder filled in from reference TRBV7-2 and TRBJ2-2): GAGVSQSPSNKVTEKGKDVELRCDPISGHTALYWYRQSLGQGLEFLIYFQGNSAPDKSGLPSDRFSAERTGGSVSTLTIQRTQQEDSAVYLCASSWTSGTNTGELFFGEGSRLTVL.

The DNA of the CDR3 is TGTGCCAGCAGTTTATCGCCGGGACAGGGGGCGCTAGGGGACATTCAGTACTTC. Translated, it gives CASSLSPGQGALGDIQYF. This sequence joins TRBV28 and TRBJ2-4; 12 bases line up with TRBD1. After removal of 1 base from V and 8 bases from J, the junction contained 12 bases not matched to a gene. This CDR3 is built from 18 residues. In germline, CDR1 is MDHEN, CDR2 SYDVKM.

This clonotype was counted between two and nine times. CDR3 sequence (DNA): TGTGCCAGCAGTTACACCAGGGTGGGTCAGCCCCAGCATTTT. As protein: CASSYTRVGQPQHF. The chain employs TRBV6-2 or TRBV6-3 and TRBJ1-5; possibly TRBD1 for D (5 bases). Germline V gives CDR1 MNHEY, CDR2 SVGEGT. This CDR3 contains 14 residues. The V gene lost 2 bases and the J gene lost 6 bases, with 11 bases spanning the gap.